This is a list of T cell receptor beta chains from one sample in a study of T cells in Graves' hyperthyroidism and ophthalmopathy. TCRdb independently ran MiXCR on the multiplex PCR reads; one entry per CDR3 protein. The sample lists a few hundred thousand distinct CDR3 sequences; about 14% were seen once. The source material was blood. These receptors were collected from a middle-aged woman with Graves' hyperthyroidism that later progressed to Graves' ophthalmopathy. Each CDR3 is given with its conserved first and last residue. Fields, in order: J gene, V gene, clone size, D gene, CDR3 DNA, CDR3 protein. A D gene is named only where the DNA matches it firmly. Some rows mark clone size as missing; the rest say once, few, many or name a class of expanded clone.

TRBJ1-4 | TRBV28 | many | - | TGTGCCAGCAGTTTATACCAGACAGCAACTAATGAAAAACTGTTTTTT | CASSLYQTATNEKLFF
TRBJ2-3 | TRBV6-1 | many | TRBD1 | TGTGCCAGTGGACTTGGGACAGGGGGCATTAGGGCGGATACGCAGTATTTT | CASGLGTGGIRADTQYF
TRBJ2-7 | TRBV27 | many | TRBD1 | TGTGCCAGCAGTTTGTCCGACAGGGTCCGAGTTGACGAGCAGTACTTC | CASSLSDRVRVDEQYF
TRBJ2-3 | TRBV11-2 | many | - | TGTGCCAGCAGCTCGGGTTTCCGCGGGGGCGTAGATACGCAGTATTTT | CASSSGFRGGVDTQYF
TRBJ1-2 | TRBV4-1 | - | TRBD1 | TGCGCCAGCAGCCAAGATACAGGGGGAGCCTATGGCTACACCTTC | CASSQDTGGAYGYTF
TRBJ1-2 | TRBV27 | many | - | TGTGCCAGCAGTTTAGATGGGGGGGGCTATGGCTACACCTTC | CASSLDGGGYGYTF
TRBJ2-2 | TRBV19 | many | - | TGTGCCAGTAGTATTGACTTTCTAAGTGGGGAGCTGTTTTTT | CASSIDFLSGELFF
TRBJ1-1 | TRBV20-1 | few | - | TGCAGTGCTAGAGGTGGGGCTTTGAACACTGAAGCTTTCTTT | CSARGGALNTEAFF
TRBJ2-3 | TRBV6-1 | many | - | TGTGCCAGCAGGGTACCCACACCAGATACGCAGTATTTT | CASRVPTPDTQYF
TRBJ2-1 | TRBV10-3 | many | - | TGTGCCATCAGTACATATCCAGGGTACGATGAGCAGTTCTTC | CAISTYPGYDEQFF
TRBJ2-7 | TRBV20-1 | many | - | TGCAGTGCTAGTCCACCCGGACATACCTACGAGCAGTACTTC | CSASPPGHTYEQYF
TRBJ1-6 | TRBV28 | - | - | TGTGCCAGCAGTTTAACCGGGTCCCGCTCACCCCTCCACTTT | CASSLTGSRSPLHF
TRBJ2-2 | TRBV11-2 | many | - | TGTGCCAGCAGGAGGAAGGGGAACACCGGGGAGCTGTTTTTT | CASRRKGNTGELFF
TRBJ2-4 | TRBV28 | many | TRBD2 | TGTGCCAGCAGTTTAAGGGGCCTAGCGGGAGGACTAGCCAAAAACATTCAGTACTTC | CASSLRGLAGGLAKNIQYF
TRBJ1-5 | TRBV28 | few | TRBD1 | TGTGCCAGCAGTTCATCTGGGTGGGGACAGCCGAATCAGCCCCAGCATTTT | CASSSSGWGQPNQPQHF
TRBJ1-1 | TRBV28 | many | - | TGTGCCAGCAGTTTTCTAGGGAGAAGGGCCACCCCTGAAGCTTTCTTT | CASSFLGRRATPEAFF
TRBJ1-2 | TRBV7-8 | many | TRBD1 | TGTGCCAGCAGCGGAGGGACAGGTTTGGTTGGCTACACCTTC | CASSGGTGLVGYTF
TRBJ1-1 | TRBV20-1 | many | - | TGCAGTGCTACAGTGAACACTGAAGCTTTCTTT | CSATVNTEAFF
TRBJ1-1 | TRBV20-1 | - | - | TGCAGTGCCATGTGGGGGGGCACTGAAGCTTTCTTT | CSAMWGGTEAFF
TRBJ2-2 | TRBV20-1 | - | TRBD2 | TGCAGTGCTAGAGATATGCTAGCGGGAGCCGGGGAGCTGTTTTTT | CSARDMLAGAGELFF
TRBJ2-5 | TRBV28 | many | - | TGTGCCAGCAGTACTAGTTTGCAGACCCAGTACTTC | CASSTSLQTQYF
TRBJ1-1 | TRBV19 | - | - | TGTGCCAGTCGACCGAGGGGTAGTCGGGACACTGAAGCTTTCTTT | CASRPRGSRDTEAFF